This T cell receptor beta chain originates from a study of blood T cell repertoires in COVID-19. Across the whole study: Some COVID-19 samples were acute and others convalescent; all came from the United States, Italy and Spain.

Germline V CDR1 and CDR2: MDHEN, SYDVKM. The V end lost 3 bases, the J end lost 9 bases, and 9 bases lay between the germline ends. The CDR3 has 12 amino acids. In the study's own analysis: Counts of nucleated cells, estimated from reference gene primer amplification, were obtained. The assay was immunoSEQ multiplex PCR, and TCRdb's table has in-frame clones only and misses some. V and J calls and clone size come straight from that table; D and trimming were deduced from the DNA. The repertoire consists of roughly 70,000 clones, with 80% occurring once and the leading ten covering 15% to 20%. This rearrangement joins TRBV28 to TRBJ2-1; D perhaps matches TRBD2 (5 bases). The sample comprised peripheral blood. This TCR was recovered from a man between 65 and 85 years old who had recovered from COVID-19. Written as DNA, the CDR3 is TGTGCCAGCAGTTTGGAGGCGGGTGAGCAGTTCTTC. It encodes CASSLEAGEQFF.